This T cell receptor beta chain was retrieved from a study of graft-versus-host responses after intestinal transplantation. Study overall: Recipients were given multivisceral, liver-intestinal, or isolated intestinal transplants. Points from the study as a whole: GvH clones turned up in recipient marrow; some had shown up first in ileum or blood.

The repertoire was sequenced with immunoSEQ multiplex PCR; TCRdb's copy has only in-frame clones and lacks some. The sample has 150,000 or so clones, over 90% seen once. The CDR3 length is 14 residues. The germline gives CDR1 SGHAT, CDR2 FQNNGV. Trimming at V came to 1 base and at J to 3 bases, leaving 1 base not matched to a gene. Notes on this clone: Its antigen is still unknown.

The sequence was obtained from a human donor who received an intestinal transplant. This specimen was unstimulated CD4+ T cells sorted from spleen or lymph node cells, taken before intestinal transplant. The chain is built from TRBV11-2 and TRBJ2-7; TRBD1 matches 9 bases. The CDR3 sequence is CASSLGDRVYEQYF. The DNA of the CDR3 is TGTGCCAGCAGCTTAGGGGACAGGGTCTACGAGCAGTACTTC.